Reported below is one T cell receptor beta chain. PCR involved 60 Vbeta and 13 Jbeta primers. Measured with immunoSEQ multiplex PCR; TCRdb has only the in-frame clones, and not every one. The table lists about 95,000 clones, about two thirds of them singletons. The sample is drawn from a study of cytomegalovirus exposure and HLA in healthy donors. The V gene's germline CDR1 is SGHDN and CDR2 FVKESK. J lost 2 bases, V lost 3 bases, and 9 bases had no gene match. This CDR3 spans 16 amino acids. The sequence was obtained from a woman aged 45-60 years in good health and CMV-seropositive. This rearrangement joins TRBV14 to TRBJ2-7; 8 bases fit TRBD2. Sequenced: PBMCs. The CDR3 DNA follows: TGTGCCAGCAGCCACAGCGGGAGCGTAGTTCCCTACGAGCAGTACTTC. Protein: CASSHSGSVVPYEQYF.